Presented here are 7 T cell receptor beta chains from one specimen sequenced in a study of blood T cell repertoires in COVID-19. The assay was immunoSEQ multiplex PCR, and TCRdb's table has in-frame clones only and misses some. The sample has hundreds of thousands of clones; more than 75% are singletons. Sequencing was done on a sample of peripheral blood. These TCRs come from a woman aged 35 to 49 who had recovered from COVID-19.

V and J are TRBV4-1 and TRBJ2-2, with a tentative D call TRBD2 (6 bases). Between the trimmed V and J ends, which lost 5 bases and 4 bases, there was a span of 17 bases. This CDR3 contains 16 residues. Germline V gene data show CDR1 as MGHRA and CDR2 as YSYEKL. The CDR3 nucleotides are TGCGCCAGCAGCACCCGTGGTAGCGGAGGCACCGGGGAGCTGTTTTTT. Translation: CASSTRGSGGTGELFF.

The rearrangement links TRBV30 to TRBJ1-3; D is unclear. The V and J ends lost 5 bases and 0 bases respectively, with 8 bases between them. CDR3 length: 13 residues. Germline CDR1 reads GTSNPN; CDR2 reads SVGIG (reference sequence). CDR3 nucleotide sequence: TGTGCCTGGGGCCCTTACTCTGGAAACACCATATATTTT. As protein: CAWGPYSGNTIYF.

In nucleotides, the CDR3 is TGTGCCAGCAGCTTAGCGGGCCCTAGCACAGATACGCAGTATTTT. Its protein is CASSLAGPSTDTQYF. The chain employs TRBV7-9 and TRBJ2-3; D not certain. V was clipped by 0 bases and J by 0 bases, with 7 bases between them. The CDR3 is made up of 15 amino acids. Germline V CDR1 and CDR2: SEHNR, FQNEAQ (reference sequence).

The chain recombines TRBV27 with TRBJ1-2; D uncertain. The CDR3 has 11 amino acids. The germline gives CDR1 MNHEY, CDR2 SMNVEV (reference sequence). Trimming stripped 5 bases from V and 13 bases from J, with 14 bases between. The CDR3, as DNA: TGTGCCAGCAGTCGGGGAGGGTGGACCACCTTC. Its translation is CASSRGGWTTF.

In its sample, this clone was seen a few times. The chain combines TRBV6-5 with TRBJ1-2, with D uncertain. Trimming left V 0 bases short and J 0 bases short, with 5 bases between. This CDR3 region has 14 residues. Per the germline V gene, CDR1 is MNHEY and CDR2 is SVGAGI. As DNA, the CDR3 is TGTGCCAGCAGTTACTCGCGGGCTAACTATGGCTACACCTTC. This translates into CASSYSRANYGYTF.

V usage is TRBV5-6 and J usage is TRBJ2-7; TRBD2 aligns across 8 bases. CDR1 is SGHDT and CDR2 is YYEEEE in the germline V gene. The J segment lost 4 bases and the V segment lost 4 bases, leaving 7 bases of the junction unmatched. The CDR3 spans 14 residues. In DNA, the CDR3 is TGTGCCAGCAGCAGGATAGCGGGGCCGTACGAGCAGTACTTC. It yields the protein CASSRIAGPYEQYF.

This chain connects TRBV4-3 to TRBJ2-4; the D gene is possibly TRBD1 (7 bases). CDR3 length equals 15 residues. V lost 0 bases and J 7 bases, leaving 13 bases between the germline ends. Looked up from germline, CDR1 is LGHNA and CDR2 is YSLEER. The CDR3 is CASSQEPAGGNIQYF. DNA of the CDR3: TGCGCCAGCAGCCAAGAACCCGCAGGGGGGAACATTCAGTACTTC.